A selection of T cell receptor beta chains follows, all from one sample in a study of blood T cell repertoires in COVID-19. The assay was immunoSEQ multiplex PCR, and TCRdb's table has in-frame clones only and misses some. The data hold around 110,000 clones, with approximately 90% observed a single time. Sample: peripheral blood. The receptors were sampled from a human donor with active COVID-19. The donor label of this sample is uncertain. CDR3s include the opening cysteine and the closing phenylalanine or tryptophan. The order of the fields is CDR3 DNA, CDR3 protein, D gene, V gene, J gene, clone size. D genes are given only for firm matches. The size entry is marked missing in some rows and otherwise reads once, few, many or a size class.

CDR3nt: TGTGCCAGCAGTTACCCCGGGACAACCGAGCAGTTCTTC
CDR3aa: CASSYPGTTEQFF
d_gene: NA
v_gene: TRBV6-6
j_gene: TRBJ2-1
abundance: NA

CDR3nt: TGTGCCAGCAGTCCGGGGACAGGGCCGAACACTGAAGCTTTCTTT
CDR3aa: CASSPGTGPNTEAFF
d_gene: TRBD1
v_gene: TRBV27
j_gene: TRBJ1-1
abundance: NA

CDR3nt: TGCGCCAGCAGAACAAACCCGATGACAGGGAAAAGTTCACCCCTCCACTTT
CDR3aa: CASRTNPMTGKSSPLHF
d_gene: TRBD1
v_gene: TRBV5-1
j_gene: TRBJ1-6
abundance: NA

CDR3nt: TGTGCCAGCAGCGTTTCTAGCGGCCAAGAGACCCAGTACTTC
CDR3aa: CASSVSSGQETQYF
d_gene: TRBD2
v_gene: TRBV9
j_gene: TRBJ2-5
abundance: NA

CDR3nt: TGTGCCAGCGGAGGGGTGACTACAAACATTCAGTACTTC
CDR3aa: CASGGVTTNIQYF
d_gene: NA
v_gene: TRBV2
j_gene: TRBJ2-4
abundance: NA

CDR3nt: TGTGCCAGCAGCATTGGGGGCATGAACGGGGAGCTGTTTTTT
CDR3aa: CASSIGGMNGELFF
d_gene: NA
v_gene: TRBV5-4
j_gene: TRBJ2-2
abundance: NA

CDR3nt: TGTGCCAGCAGCTTACGGACAGGGCTAGGAAACACCATATATTTT
CDR3aa: CASSLRTGLGNTIYF
d_gene: TRBD1
v_gene: TRBV7-2
j_gene: TRBJ1-3
abundance: NA

CDR3nt: TGTGCCAGCAGCTTATCTGGGGGCATTCGGGAAAAACTGTTTTTT
CDR3aa: CASSLSGGIREKLFF
d_gene: NA
v_gene: TRBV7-8
j_gene: TRBJ1-4
abundance: NA

CDR3nt: TGTGCTAGTGGAGGGGAAGCTAACTATGGCTACACCTTC
CDR3aa: CASGGEANYGYTF
d_gene: NA
v_gene: TRBV12-5
j_gene: TRBJ1-2
abundance: NA

CDR3nt: TGTGCCAGTAGTTGGGGCCCCTCCTACGAGCAGTACTTC
CDR3aa: CASSWGPSYEQYF
d_gene: NA
v_gene: TRBV19
j_gene: TRBJ2-7
abundance: medium-sized

CDR3nt: TGTGCCAGCAGCCGAAGACAGGTCCAGTTAAGGAGTCAAGAGACCCAGTACTTC
CDR3aa: CASSRRQVQLRSQETQYF
d_gene: NA
v_gene: TRBV7-6
j_gene: TRBJ2-5
abundance: NA

CDR3nt: TGTGCCAGCAGTTACTCGAGCGGGATGAATGGCTACACCTTC
CDR3aa: CASSYSSGMNGYTF
d_gene: NA
v_gene: TRBV6-5
j_gene: TRBJ1-2
abundance: NA

CDR3nt: TGTGCCAGCAGCTTAGCGCAGGGGGCGCAGGGCTACACCTTC
CDR3aa: CASSLAQGAQGYTF
d_gene: TRBD1
v_gene: TRBV7-9
j_gene: TRBJ1-2
abundance: NA

CDR3nt: TGTGCCAGCAGGGAACGACAGGGGTTCAACAATGAGCAGTTCTTC
CDR3aa: CASRERQGFNNEQFF
d_gene: TRBD1
v_gene: TRBV2
j_gene: TRBJ2-1
abundance: once

CDR3nt: TGTGCCAGCAGCTTAGGAATCGGAGTCTTAATGCAGTTCTTC
CDR3aa: CASSLGIGVLMQFF
d_gene: NA
v_gene: TRBV7-9
j_gene: TRBJ2-1
abundance: NA

CDR3nt: TGTGCCATCAGTGAGTCGACTCGGGGGGACGACTACAATGAGCAGTTCTTC
CDR3aa: CAISESTRGDDYNEQFF
d_gene: TRBD2
v_gene: TRBV10-3
j_gene: TRBJ2-1
abundance: NA

CDR3nt: TGCAGCGTTAGCTGGTCTGGGGCCAACGTCCTGACTTTC
CDR3aa: CSVSWSGANVLTF
d_gene: NA
v_gene: TRBV29-1
j_gene: TRBJ2-6
abundance: NA

CDR3nt: TGTGCCAGCAGTACACTTTTCCTCGGGACTGACGAAGCTTTCTTT
CDR3aa: CASSTLFLGTDEAFF
d_gene: NA
v_gene: TRBV6-5
j_gene: TRBJ1-1
abundance: medium-sized

CDR3nt: TGTGCCAGCAGCTTAGCGGGACAGGGAAGAACTACTAACTATGGCTACACCTTC
CDR3aa: CASSLAGQGRTTNYGYTF
d_gene: TRBD1
v_gene: TRBV7-2
j_gene: TRBJ1-2
abundance: NA

CDR3nt: TGTGCCAGTAGTCCTGGGACAGGCAATGAGCAGTTCTTC
CDR3aa: CASSPGTGNEQFF
d_gene: TRBD1
v_gene: TRBV19
j_gene: TRBJ2-1
abundance: NA

CDR3nt: TGTGCCAGCAGCCACGACTCGGATACGCAGTATTTT
CDR3aa: CASSHDSDTQYF
d_gene: NA
v_gene: TRBV11-2
j_gene: TRBJ2-3
abundance: NA

CDR3nt: TGTGCCAGCAGTTACCTCTCGGGAGCGACCTACGAGCAGTACTTC
CDR3aa: CASSYLSGATYEQYF
d_gene: NA
v_gene: TRBV6-5
j_gene: TRBJ2-7
abundance: NA

CDR3nt: TGTGCCAGCGACCTCCAGGGAGGCAATGAGCAGTTCTTC
CDR3aa: CASDLQGGNEQFF
d_gene: NA
v_gene: TRBV7-2
j_gene: TRBJ2-1
abundance: NA

CDR3nt: TGTGCCAGCAGCTTAACTACCAGCTCCTACGAGCAGTACTTC
CDR3aa: CASSLTTSSYEQYF
d_gene: NA
v_gene: TRBV7-2
j_gene: TRBJ2-7
abundance: NA

CDR3nt: TGTGCCAGTAGGCGGAAGGGGCTGGATAATTCACCCCTCCACTTT
CDR3aa: CASRRKGLDNSPLHF
d_gene: NA
v_gene: TRBV19
j_gene: TRBJ1-6
abundance: NA

CDR3nt: TGTGCCAGTAGCATGCAGGGACTGAGAAAAAGCAATCAGCCCCAGCATTTT
CDR3aa: CASSMQGLRKSNQPQHF
d_gene: NA
v_gene: TRBV19
j_gene: TRBJ1-5
abundance: NA

CDR3nt: TGTGCCAGCAGCGTCCGACAGGGCAATCCTGGAAACACCATATATTTT
CDR3aa: CASSVRQGNPGNTIYF
d_gene: TRBD1
v_gene: TRBV9
j_gene: TRBJ1-3
abundance: NA

CDR3nt: TGTGCCAGCAGCTCAGCGGTTCCTCTCGCGGGGGGTAACGGGGAGCTGTTTTTT
CDR3aa: CASSSAVPLAGGNGELFF
d_gene: TRBD2
v_gene: TRBV11-2
j_gene: TRBJ2-2
abundance: NA

CDR3nt: TGCAGTGCTAGTCCCTACACAGGGGGAGAAATTAGAGAGACCCAGTACTTC
CDR3aa: CSASPYTGGEIRETQYF
d_gene: TRBD1
v_gene: TRBV20-1
j_gene: TRBJ2-5
abundance: few

CDR3nt: TGTGCCAGCAGTTACTCTCTCTCTGGGGCCAACGTCCTGACTTTC
CDR3aa: CASSYSLSGANVLTF
d_gene: NA
v_gene: TRBV6-2/TRBV6-3
j_gene: TRBJ2-6
abundance: medium-sized

CDR3nt: TGTGCCAGCAGCCCCAGGGCACAGAACCAAGAGACCCAGTACTTC
CDR3aa: CASSPRAQNQETQYF
d_gene: NA
v_gene: TRBV7-9
j_gene: TRBJ2-5
abundance: NA

CDR3nt: TGTGCCAGCAGCTACACCTTAGGGGCTAGTGAGCAGTTCTTC
CDR3aa: CASSYTLGASEQFF
d_gene: NA
v_gene: TRBV5-6
j_gene: TRBJ2-1
abundance: NA

CDR3nt: TGTGCCAGCAGTTCGGACGACAGGGTCAGCAATCAGCCCCAGCATTTT
CDR3aa: CASSSDDRVSNQPQHF
d_gene: TRBD1
v_gene: TRBV6-2/TRBV6-3
j_gene: TRBJ1-5
abundance: few

CDR3nt: TGTGCCAGCAGTGCCGGTATTAACTATGGCTACACCTTC
CDR3aa: CASSAGINYGYTF
d_gene: NA
v_gene: TRBV6-4
j_gene: TRBJ1-2
abundance: NA

CDR3nt: TGTGCCAGCAGGGAGGGACGGGGACTACAATACGAGCAGTACTTC
CDR3aa: CASREGRGLQYEQYF
d_gene: TRBD2
v_gene: TRBV6-6
j_gene: TRBJ2-7
abundance: NA

CDR3nt: TGTGCCAGCAGTTACGCCAGGGGCTCTGGAAACACCATATATTTT
CDR3aa: CASSYARGSGNTIYF
d_gene: NA
v_gene: TRBV6-6
j_gene: TRBJ1-3
abundance: NA

CDR3nt: TGCGCCAGTAGTGGACTAGCGGGGAGGGATACGCAGTATTTT
CDR3aa: CASSGLAGRDTQYF
d_gene: TRBD2
v_gene: TRBV5-1
j_gene: TRBJ2-3
abundance: NA

CDR3nt: TGTGCCAGCAGCCAGGGGGGTAGCTCCTACGAGCAGTACTTC
CDR3aa: CASSQGGSSYEQYF
d_gene: NA
v_gene: TRBV5-4
j_gene: TRBJ2-7
abundance: NA

CDR3nt: TGTGCCAGCAGCCCTAACCCCACCGGACAGGATACGCAGTATTTT
CDR3aa: CASSPNPTGQDTQYF
d_gene: NA
v_gene: TRBV7-2
j_gene: TRBJ2-3
abundance: NA

CDR3nt: TGTGCCTGGAGCACAGACTCCTACGAGCAGTACTTC
CDR3aa: CAWSTDSYEQYF
d_gene: NA
v_gene: TRBV30
j_gene: TRBJ2-7
abundance: once

CDR3nt: TGCGCCAGCAGCCACGGACAGGGAAATGGCTACACCTTC
CDR3aa: CASSHGQGNGYTF
d_gene: TRBD1
v_gene: TRBV4-3
j_gene: TRBJ1-2
abundance: NA

CDR3nt: TGTGCCAGCAGTTACTCCCGGTTAAGTTTGGACACCATATATTTT
CDR3aa: CASSYSRLSLDTIYF
d_gene: NA
v_gene: TRBV6-5
j_gene: TRBJ1-3
abundance: NA

CDR3nt: TGCGCCAGCAGCTTGGGGCAGGTCTATGGCTACACCTTC
CDR3aa: CASSLGQVYGYTF
d_gene: NA
v_gene: TRBV5-1
j_gene: TRBJ1-2
abundance: NA

CDR3nt: TGTGCCAGCCCGCCCCGGACTAGGGCCTACGAGCAGTACTTC
CDR3aa: CASPPRTRAYEQYF
d_gene: TRBD2
v_gene: TRBV7-7
j_gene: TRBJ2-7
abundance: NA

CDR3nt: TGCGCCAGCAGCCAAGACCAGGGGCTAGGAGACACCGGGGAGCTGTTTTTT
CDR3aa: CASSQDQGLGDTGELFF
d_gene: NA
v_gene: TRBV4-3
j_gene: TRBJ2-2
abundance: NA

CDR3nt: TGTGCCAGCAGCGTAACGGCAGGGGATACCGGGGAGCTGTTTTTT
CDR3aa: CASSVTAGDTGELFF
d_gene: NA
v_gene: TRBV9
j_gene: TRBJ2-2
abundance: NA

CDR3nt: TGTGCCAGCAGTACCACAGGGGGCACCCTGTCTAATTCACCCCTCCACTTT
CDR3aa: CASSTTGGTLSNSPLHF
d_gene: TRBD1
v_gene: TRBV6-2/TRBV6-3
j_gene: TRBJ1-6
abundance: NA